The entry below describes one T cell receptor beta chain. Clones were sequenced by immunoSEQ multiplex PCR, and TCRdb holds only the in-frame ones, with some missing. The sample has some 150,000 clones; roughly four fifths are singletons. This sample is drawn from a study of blood T cell repertoires in COVID-19. CDR3 size: 15 residues. V lost 0 bases to trimming and J lost 8 bases, with 11 bases between them. The germline gives CDR1 LGHDT, CDR2 YNNKEL (reference sequence). Material for sequencing was peripheral blood. The source is a human donor with acute or convalescent COVID-19. The donor label of this sample is uncertain. The rearrangement joins TRBV3-1 (or the pseudogene TRBV3-2) to TRBJ1-6; a possible D gene is TRBD1 (6 bases). The CDR3 region is CASSQDTGNYSPLHF. CDR3 bases: TGTGCCAGCAGCCAAGACACAGGGAATTATTCACCCCTCCACTTT.